The clone carrying this TCR beta chain was picked up a small number of times. Antigen: not known. Cultured cells yielded isolated CD4+ T cells after nine to ten days. Recipients of the vaccine had no prior SARS-CoV-2 infection and negative nucleocapsid antibodies. This sample was included in a study of vaccination effects on CD4 cells after COVID-19. Looking at the study overall: Expansion with viral peptide pools was applied to antigen-specific CD4+ T cells by the ViraFEST assay prior to sequencing. As their vaccination, participants received two doses of either BNT162b2 or mRNA-1273. General study findings and limits: Substantial clonal contraction characterized both infection- and vaccine-induced clones late after vaccination.

Data came from immunoSEQ multiplex PCR; TCRdb stores just in-frame clones and leaves some out. The sample lists some 50,000 clones, approximately 70% occurring once. The CDR3 extends over 15 amino acids. Germline V lookup: CDR1 SGHDN, CDR2 FVKESK. With 5 bases removed from V and 3 bases from J, the gap between germline ends came to 11 bases. This TCR was recovered from a human donor who received a COVID-19 vaccine. The source was CD4+ T cells from PBMCs cultured without peptide, collected before COVID-19 vaccination. The chain has TRBV14 and TRBJ1-6, with a tentative D call TRBD1 (6 bases). The CDR3 sequence: CASSIGQIYNSPLHF. CDR3 nucleotides: TGTGCCAGCAGCATAGGACAGATCTATAATTCACCCCTCCACTTT.